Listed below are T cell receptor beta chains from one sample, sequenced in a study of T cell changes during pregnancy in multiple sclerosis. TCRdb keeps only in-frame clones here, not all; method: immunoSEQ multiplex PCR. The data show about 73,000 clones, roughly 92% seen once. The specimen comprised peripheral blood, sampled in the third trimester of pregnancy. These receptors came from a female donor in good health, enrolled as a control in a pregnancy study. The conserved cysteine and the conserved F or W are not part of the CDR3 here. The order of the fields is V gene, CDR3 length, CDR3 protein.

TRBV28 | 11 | ASRPLDRPEAF
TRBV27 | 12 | ASSPLGYQETQY
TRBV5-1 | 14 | ASSLGLSRRETEAF
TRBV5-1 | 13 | ASTPVAGDSNEQY
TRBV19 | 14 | ASSTDRGQGNQPQH
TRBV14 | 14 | ASSQPGQGRWDEQY
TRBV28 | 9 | ASSRNYEQY
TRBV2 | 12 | ASSQQGASTEAF
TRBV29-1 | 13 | SVERAGQGGYEQY
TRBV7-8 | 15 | ASSPNGGASSYNEQF
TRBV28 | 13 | ASSLLAGVGYEQY
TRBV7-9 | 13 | ASSPEVFSTDTQY
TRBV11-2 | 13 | ASSSLWRGNYGYT
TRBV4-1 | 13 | ASSNAKQGNTEAF
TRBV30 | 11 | AWARTVYQPQH
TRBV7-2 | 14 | ASSLYSLGQNYGYT
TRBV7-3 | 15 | ASSLRGSELSYNEQF
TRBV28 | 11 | ASSPGTDYGYT
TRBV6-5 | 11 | ASSPFIYSPLH
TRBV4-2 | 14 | ASSHPGGGGIYEQY
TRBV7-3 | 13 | ASSPSPGNTGELF
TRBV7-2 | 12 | ASTVNSGANVLT
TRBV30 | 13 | AWSGTSSSSYEQY
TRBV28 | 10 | ASSLQGFEQY
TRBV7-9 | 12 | ASRAGTPKETQY
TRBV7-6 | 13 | ASSARQGANSPLH
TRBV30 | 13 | AWTGTSGRTDTQY
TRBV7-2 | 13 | ASSFGLARTYEQY
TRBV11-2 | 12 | ASSSLTSTGELF
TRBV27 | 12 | ASSLSPDRVVAF
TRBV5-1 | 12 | ASSFRGAEGGYT
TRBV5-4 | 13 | ASSLDQGGDEKLF
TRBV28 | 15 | ASSLSLVHRDLLEAF
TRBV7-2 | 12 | ASSFRTSRNEQY
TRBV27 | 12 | ATGRGGYNEKLF
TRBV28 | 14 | ASSPRGGRGNQPQH
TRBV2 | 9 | ASSGTLSYT
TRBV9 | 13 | ASSVGGSLNEKLF
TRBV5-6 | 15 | ASSLIIVADSYNEQF
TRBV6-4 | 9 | AKTPRAAQY
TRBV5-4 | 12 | ASSYDRENTEAF
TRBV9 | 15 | ASSVGPGNRANYGYT
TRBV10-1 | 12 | ASSGTSGTDTQY
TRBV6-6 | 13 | ASSYVGGKLDTQY
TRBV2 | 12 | ASRGWAGENIQY
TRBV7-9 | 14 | ASSLSELAGAYEQY
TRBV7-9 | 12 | ASSSLSAGQPQH
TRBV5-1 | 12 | ASSPDRGENTIY
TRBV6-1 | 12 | ASNPGGEVYGYT
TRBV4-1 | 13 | ASSQRPGTHQPQH